These T cell receptor beta chains were read from a single sample in a study of cytomegalovirus exposure and HLA in healthy donors. Clones were sequenced by immunoSEQ multiplex PCR, and TCRdb holds only the in-frame ones, with some missing. The sample lists 280,000 or so clones; around 87% were seen once. Sequencing was carried out using PBMCs. These receptors were collected from a woman aged 18-29 years in good health and CMV-seronegative. CDR3s include the opening cysteine and the closing phenylalanine or tryptophan. D genes are given only for firm matches. Some rows mark clone size as missing; the rest say once, few, many or name a class of expanded clone.

>TRBD1|TRBV6-5|TRBJ1-1|NA
CASRPDRSSEAFF
TGTGCCAGCAGACCGGACAGGAGCTCAGAAGCTTTCTTT
>TRBD2|TRBV11-2|TRBJ2-1|NA
CASSWTSGSTHEQFF
TGTGCCAGCAGCTGGACTAGCGGGAGTACCCATGAGCAGTTCTTC
>NA|TRBV6-5|TRBJ1-6|NA
CASSEWAGLALHF
TGTGCCAGCAGTGAATGGGCAGGTTTGGCCCTCCACTTT
>NA|TRBV15|TRBJ1-4|NA
CATSREEGAGNEKLFF
TGTGCCACCAGCAGAGAAGAAGGGGCGGGAAATGAAAAACTGTTTTTT
>TRBD1|TRBV4-1|TRBJ1-5|NA
CASSLPGTVNQPQHF
TGCGCCAGCAGCCTTCCCGGGACAGTTAATCAGCCCCAGCATTTT
>NA|TRBV6-5|TRBJ1-1|once
CAGDYRGSTEAFF
TGTGCCGGGGATTATCGGGGAAGCACTGAAGCTTTCTTT
>TRBD2|TRBV5-4|TRBJ2-7|few
CASSSTGTSGRANSRDF
TGTGCCAGCAGCAGCACCGGGACTAGCGGGAGGGCCAACTCTAGAGACTTC
>NA|TRBV10-3|TRBJ1-1|NA
CAISPGLRGNTEAFF
TGTGCCATCAGTCCCGGACTGCGAGGGAACACTGAAGCTTTCTTT
>TRBD2|TRBV13|TRBJ2-7|NA
CASSYGLAGGMGVWEQYF
TGTGCCAGCAGCTATGGACTAGCGGGAGGAATGGGGGTTTGGGAGCAGTACTTC
>NA|TRBV7-6|TRBJ2-1|once
CASSPTASSYNEQFF
TGTGCCAGCAGCCCGACTGCGAGCTCCTACAATGAGCAGTTCTTC
>NA|TRBV4-3|TRBJ2-6|NA
CASSQEWASGANVLTF
TGCGCCAGCAGCCAAGAATGGGCATCCGGGGCCAACGTCCTGACTTTC
>TRBD1|TRBV7-9|TRBJ2-1|few
CASSSYPGQGGYEQFF
TGTGCCAGCAGCTCATACCCGGGACAGGGTGGTTATGAGCAGTTCTTC
>NA|TRBV19|TRBJ1-3|NA
CASSIEVRSTIYF
TGTGCCAGTAGTATAGAGGTTAGGAGCACCATATATTTT
>TRBD1|TRBV7-9|TRBJ1-4|NA
CASSLGQNNEKLFF
TGTGCCAGCAGCCTGGGACAGAATAATGAAAAACTGTTTTTT
>TRBD1|TRBV15|TRBJ1-4|NA
CATSRLRDRADEKLFF
TGTGCCACCAGCAGACTACGGGACAGGGCAGACGAAAAACTGTTTTTT
>NA|TRBV7-2|TRBJ1-1|NA
CASSAQQEGTEAFF
TGTGCCAGCAGCGCCCAACAGGAGGGCACTGAAGCTTTCTTT
>TRBD1|TRBV6-5|TRBJ1-1|NA
CASRDRAGGNTEAFF
TGTGCCAGCCGGGACAGGGCGGGCGGGAACACTGAAGCTTTCTTT
>TRBD2|TRBV7-9|TRBJ2-1|NA
CASSRGLARNEQFF
TGTGCCAGCAGCCGGGGACTAGCGAGGAATGAGCAGTTCTTC
>NA|TRBV9|TRBJ2-2|NA
CASSRLARGLNAGELFF
TGTGCCAGCAGCCGCCTCGCCAGGGGCCTTAACGCCGGGGAGCTGTTTTTT
>NA|TRBV5-1|TRBJ1-1|NA
CASSLEGAEAFF
TGCGCCAGCAGCTTGGAGGGGGCTGAAGCTTTCTTT
>NA|TRBV4-2|TRBJ2-3|NA
CASSQDGLPSDRDTQYF
TGTGCCAGCAGCCAAGACGGCCTCCCCTCTGACAGGGATACGCAGTATTTT
>NA|TRBV7-2|TRBJ2-7|NA
CASRPRLAYEQYF
TGTGCCAGCAGACCCCGACTCGCCTACGAGCAGTACTTC
>NA|TRBV28|TRBJ1-1|NA
CASSPELPEAFF
TGTGCCAGCAGCCCGGAGTTGCCTGAAGCTTTCTTT
>TRBD2|TRBV11-2|TRBJ2-3|NA
CASRRTSGRASDTQYF
TGTGCCAGCAGACGGACTAGCGGGAGGGCCTCAGATACGCAGTATTTT
>TRBD2|TRBV11-2|TRBJ2-7|NA
CASSLGVAGSHEQYF
TGTGCCAGCAGCTTAGGGGTAGCGGGAAGTCACGAGCAGTACTTC
>NA|TRBV19|TRBJ1-5|NA
CATNSGNQPQHF
TGTGCCACTAATAGTGGCAATCAGCCCCAGCATTTT
>NA|TRBV4-3|TRBJ2-1|NA
CASSQRGEGDEQFF
TGCGCCAGCAGCCAAAGGGGGGAGGGCGATGAGCAGTTCTTC
>NA|TRBV9|TRBJ2-1|NA
CASSVGLTNEQFF
TGTGCCAGCAGCGTGGGACTTACCAATGAGCAGTTCTTC
>TRBD2|TRBV11-2|TRBJ2-7|NA
CASSLDRGSGTRGEQYF
TGTGCCAGCAGCTTAGATCGGGGTAGCGGGACTCGAGGAGAGCAGTACTTC
>NA|TRBV28|TRBJ1-5|NA
CASSLNRDNQPQHF
TGTGCCAGCAGTTTAAACAGAGACAATCAGCCCCAGCATTTT
>NA|TRBV30|TRBJ2-5|NA
CAWSVLSPGVGTQYF
TGTGCCTGGAGTGTACTTTCGCCGGGTGTTGGGACCCAGTACTTC
>TRBD2|TRBV28|TRBJ2-3|NA
CASSSASGRDTQYF
TGTGCCAGCAGTTCGGCTAGCGGGAGGGATACGCAGTATTTT
>TRBD1|TRBV7-7|TRBJ2-3|few
CASSLRGQGTDTQYF
TGTGCCAGCAGCTTACGCGGACAGGGTACAGATACGCAGTATTTT
>TRBD2|TRBV27|TRBJ2-1|NA
CASSRRPGLAGYNEQFF
TGTGCCAGCAGTAGAAGACCGGGACTAGCGGGTTACAATGAGCAGTTCTTC
>TRBD1|TRBV2|TRBJ1-5|NA
CASMGQPNQPQHF
TGTGCCAGCATGGGACAGCCCAATCAGCCCCAGCATTTT
>NA|TRBV5-1|TRBJ1-5|NA
CASSLDRDQPQHF
TGCGCCAGCAGCTTGGACAGGGATCAGCCCCAGCATTTT
>TRBD2|TRBV7-2|TRBJ2-5|NA
CASSPPGLAVVETQYF
TGTGCCAGCAGCCCCCCCGGACTAGCGGTGGTGGAGACCCAGTACTTC
>NA|TRBV27|TRBJ2-7|NA
CASSLSAGNGEQYF
TGTGCCAGCAGTTTATCGGCAGGGAATGGGGAGCAGTACTTC
>NA|TRBV6-1|TRBJ1-4|NA
CASRETGTSEKLFF
TGTGCCAGCAGAGAGACCGGGACATCCGAAAAACTGTTTTTT
>TRBD1|TRBV10-3|TRBJ2-5|NA
CAISRGQGEQETQYF
TGTGCCATCAGCCGAGGACAGGGGGAACAAGAGACCCAGTACTTC
>TRBD2|TRBV2|TRBJ2-3|NA
CASPKGTSGNTDTQYF
TGTGCCAGCCCTAAGGGGACTAGCGGGAACACAGATACGCAGTATTTT
>TRBD1|TRBV28|TRBJ1-5|NA
CASSFSMGQREQPQHF
TGTGCCAGCAGTTTTTCAATGGGACAGAGGGAACAGCCCCAGCATTTT
>NA|TRBV2|TRBJ1-3|NA
CASSAGGLSGNTIYF
TGTGCCAGCAGTGCCGGGGGGCTCTCTGGAAACACCATATATTTT
>TRBD1|TRBV15|TRBJ1-1|NA
CATSPDRGAEAFF
TGTGCCACCAGCCCTGACAGGGGAGCTGAAGCTTTCTTT
>NA|TRBV9|TRBJ1-2|NA
CASSGRTGFAGNYGYTF
TGTGCCAGCAGCGGACGCACAGGGTTCGCTGGAAACTATGGCTACACCTTC
>NA|TRBV15|TRBJ2-1|NA
CATSSGSGYEQFF
TGTGCCACCAGCAGCGGGAGTGGCTATGAGCAGTTCTTC
>NA|TRBV7-2|TRBJ1-2|NA
CASSGTTWGGGYGYTF
TGTGCCAGCAGCGGCACTACATGGGGTGGGGGGTATGGCTACACCTTC